These 8 T cell receptor beta chains originate from one sample sequenced in a study of blood T cells in healthy people across ages. Sample-barcoded 5' priming and a J-beta primer mix drove a second PCR of about 7 to 11 cycles. MiXCR, applied by TCRdb to the 5' RACE reads, yields one record per CDR3 protein. The sample carries just over 800,000 distinct CDR3 sequences, around 62% recorded once. The source material was blood. These receptors were taken from a man aged 30 to 45 in good health.

The rearrangement links TRBV3-1 to TRBJ2-1; maybe TRBD1 (6 bases). Germline loops: CDR1 LGHDT, CDR2 YNNKEL (reference sequence). With 1 base removed from V and 8 bases from J, the gap between germline ends came to 12 bases. The CDR3 has 14 residues. The CDR3 loop is CASSQVSGAHEQFF. As DNA, the CDR3 is TGTGCCAGCAGCCAAGTTTCAGGGGCCCATGAGCAGTTCTTC.

This clonotype was seen a few times. The germline gene is not matched at one end of the junction; a read error may be the cause. This chain connects TRBV5-1 to TRBJ2-7; D not certain. The length of the CDR3 is 12 residues. Germline V gene lookup returns CDR1 SGHRS and CDR2 YFSETQ. The CDR3 nucleotides read TGTGCCAGCAGTTTCACGGACTACGAGCAGTACTTC. The encoded protein is CASSFTDYEQYF.

The rearrangement links TRBV10-3 to TRBJ1-1; D not resolved. Germline CDR1 and CDR2: ENHRY and SYGVKD. The V end lost 4 bases, the J end lost 3 bases, and 18 bases lay between the germline ends. CDR3 size: 16 residues. In DNA, the CDR3 is TGTGCCATCAGTGGGTCAGAGAAGGGCTGGGACACTGAAGCTTTCTTT. Translated: CAISGSEKGWDTEAFF.

The chain combines TRBV10-3 with TRBJ2-5; 7 nucleotides agree with TRBD2. With the DNA end fitting TRBJ2-7 better, the J assignment may be wrong. This CDR3 spans 15 amino acids. Germline values: CDR1 ENHRY, CDR2 SYGVKD. As DNA, the CDR3 is TGTGCCATCAGCCGCGGACTAGATCCCCCCTACGAGCAGTACTTC. Translated: CAISRGLDPPYEQYF.

This rearrangement joins TRBV5-1 to TRBJ2-5; D may be TRBD2 (5 bases). CDR3 length equals 17 residues. The germline V and J ends were trimmed by 0 bases and 1 base, with 16 bases remaining between them. The germline gives CDR1 SGHRS, CDR2 YFSETQ. CDR3 nucleotide sequence: TGCGCCAGCAGCTTGGCCGGTGAGGGCCGGGGCCAAGAGACCCAGTACTTC. Its protein is CASSLAGEGRGQETQYF.

The chain carries TRBV27 and TRBJ1-1; D is perhaps TRBD1 (5 bases). Between the trimmed V and J ends, which lost 4 bases and 4 bases, there was a span of 16 bases. This CDR3 comprises 15 residues. The germline V gene has CDR1 MNHEY and CDR2 SMNVEV (reference sequence). CDR3 loop: CASSSPTPGSTEAFF. The CDR3 DNA follows: TGTGCCAGCAGTTCTCCGACCCCAGGGAGCACTGAAGCTTTCTTT.

The chain links TRBV9 to TRBJ2-1; 8 nucleotides align to TRBD2. With V trimmed by 1 base and J by 2 bases, 2 bases remained unmatched. Germline V gene sequence: CDR1 SGDLS, CDR2 YYNGEE. The CDR3 extends over 15 amino acids. The CDR3 spells CASSVSGLAYNEQFF. The DNA of the CDR3 is TGTGCCAGCAGCGTATCGGGACTAGCCTACAATGAGCAGTTCTTC.

The chain's CDR3 is CASSRDRGHEQFF. The CDR3 coding sequence is TGTGCCAGCAGCAGGGACAGGGGGCATGAGCAGTTCTTC. The V gene is TRBV5-8, the J gene TRBJ2-1; 12 nucleotides align to TRBD1. Germline V gene lookup returns CDR1 SGHTS and CDR2 YDEGEE. The CDR3 has 13 amino acids. The junction had 1 base not matched to a gene; V was cut back by 4 bases and J by 8 bases.